These 19 T cell receptor beta chains were sequenced from one sample in a study of early T cells in non-severe SARS-CoV-2 infection. TCRdb recomputed calls from the 5' RACE reads with MiXCR, one row per CDR3 protein. This table has 65,000 to 95,000 distinct CDR3 sequences, around a tenth appearing once. Sequenced material: whole blood. Receptors originate from an adult who was a healthcare worker with PCR-confirmed SARS-CoV-2 infection or an uninfected control (not recorded which).

This clonotype was counted between two and nine times. The chain links TRBV12-3 or TRBV12-4 to TRBJ2-7; D might be TRBD1 or TRBD2, each matching 5 bases. The V and J ends lost 5 bases and 7 bases respectively, with 21 bases between them. The CDR3 length is 15 residues. The CDR3, as DNA: TGTGCCAGCAGTCGAACCGGGACCGATCGTGGGGAGCAGTACTTC. Its translation: CASSRTGTDRGEQYF.

This rearrangement joins TRBV12-3 or TRBV12-4 to TRBJ2-2, with 9 nucleotides matching TRBD2. The trim removed 6 bases at V and 1 base at J, leaving 6 bases unmatched. The CDR3 covers 16 residues. The CDR3 spells CASRNSGRGNTGELFF. Here the CDR3 DNA reads TGTGCCAGCAGAAATAGCGGGAGAGGGAACACCGGGGAGCTGTTTTTT.

The chain links TRBV3-1 to TRBJ1-2; TRBD1 might be the D (6 bases). The CDR3 is 16 residues long. Germline CDR1 is LGHDT and CDR2 is YNNKEL (reference sequence). Deletions cut 4 bases from V and 2 bases from J, with 17 bases between. CDR3 residues: CASSPPGGQPNYGYTF. The CDR3 DNA reads TGTGCCAGCAGCCCCCCCGGCGGACAGCCAAACTATGGCTACACCTTC.

The rearrangement links TRBV6-1 to TRBJ2-1; 13 nucleotides align to TRBD2. Germline V gene data show CDR1 as MNHNS and CDR2 as SASEGT. The trim removed 6 bases at V and 5 bases at J, leaving 4 bases unmatched. The CDR3 length is 15 residues. The DNA of the CDR3 is TGTGCCAGCAGAGGACTAGCGGGGGCCCACAATGAGCAGTTCTTC. It codes for CASRGLAGAHNEQFF.

This clonotype was counted only a few times. The genes are TRBV27 and TRBJ2-7, with a possible D match to TRBD1 (6 bases). Germline V gene sequence: CDR1 MNHEY, CDR2 SMNVEV (reference sequence). Trimming pared 6 bases from V and 7 bases from J, leaving 16 bases between. This CDR3 has 13 amino acids. The CDR3 protein is CASRLLQGYEQYF. CDR3 DNA sequence: TGTGCCAGCAGATTACTCCAGGGGTATGAGCAGTACTTC.

There are a few counts of this clonotype. The V and J genes are TRBV3-1 and TRBJ2-1; TRBD2 aligns across 16 bases. The germline V gene has CDR1 LGHDT and CDR2 YNNKEL (reference sequence). The CDR3 runs 20 residues. The V segment lost 4 bases and the J segment 0 bases; nucleotides outside the gene matches: 9. The CDR3 DNA sequence: TGTGCCAGCAGCCGCCCGACGGGGACTAGCGGGAGGGGCTCCTACAATGAGCAGTTCTTC. Translating it yields CASSRPTGTSGRGSYNEQFF.

The V and J genes are TRBV5-5 and TRBJ2-7; no definite D call. CDR3 length: 13 residues. CDR1 is SGHKS, CDR2 YYEKEE, per germline (reference sequence). V lost 2 bases and J lost 5, with 11 bases in between. The CDR3 coding sequence is TGTGCCAGCAGCTTATCGGTGATTGACGAGCAGTACTTC. Protein sequence: CASSLSVIDEQYF.

This clonotype was counted many times. The chain has TRBV12-3 or TRBV12-4 and TRBJ2-3; 7 nucleotides line up with TRBD2. CDR3 length: 14 residues. The ends lost 4 bases at V and 5 bases at J; junction bases unmatched: 6. CDR3 in DNA: TGTGCCAGCAGTTCAGCGGGATTGGGAGATACGCAGTATTTT. Its translation is CASSSAGLGDTQYF.

This clonotype was detected many times. The chain is built from TRBV12-5 and TRBJ2-1; 10 positions match TRBD1. This CDR3 region has 16 residues. J gave up 7 bases and V 0 bases, and 6 bases lay outside the gene matches. Germline CDR1 is LGHNT and CDR2 is FRNRAP. CDR3 loop: CASGLVVGTGVNEQFF. The CDR3 nucleotides are TGTGCTAGTGGTTTGGTCGTCGGGACAGGGGTAAATGAGCAGTTCTTC.

In regard to this clonotype: This may be a read error: a much more frequent sequence differs by one nucleotide. V is TRBV19 and J is TRBJ2-2; D unresolved. CDR1 is LNHDA, CDR2 SQIVND, per germline (reference sequence). The CDR3 is 16 residues long. V gave up 10 bases and J gave up 0 bases, with 18 bases separating them. CDR3 in DNA: TGTGCCACCGCCCGCCGAGTGGGTTCGAACACCGGGGAGCTGTTTTTT. It codes for CATARRVGSNTGELFF.

The chain carries TRBV10-3 and TRBJ1-2; D perhaps matches TRBD1 (6 bases). Germline CDR1 and CDR2: ENHRY and SYGVKD. The CDR3 has 12 amino acids. V was trimmed by 11 bases and J by 3 bases, leaving 13 bases between them. The CDR3 region has the DNA TGTGCCTCCAGGGGCGCGGACTATGGCTACACCTTC. As protein: CASRGADYGYTF.

The chain is built from TRBV25-1 and TRBJ2-7; tentatively, D is TRBD2 (6 bases). This CDR3 region has 16 residues. The V end lost 6 bases, the J end lost 1 base, and 19 bases lay between the germline ends. Germline V CDR1 and CDR2: MGHDK, SYGVNS. Here the CDR3 reads CASSTRDSRISYEQYF. The CDR3 DNA follows: TGTGCCAGCAGCACCCGGGACTCCCGAATATCCTACGAGCAGTACTTC.

This clonotype has more than one count but fewer than ten. The chain links TRBV27 to TRBJ2-3, with D maybe TRBD1 (6 bases). The V gene's germline CDR1 is MNHEY and CDR2 SMNVEV (reference sequence). The CDR3 contains 15 residues. The V end was cut by 5 bases, the J end by 4 bases, with 16 bases between. The CDR3 reads CASSPRRAGADTQYF. CDR3 coding DNA: TGTGCCAGCAGTCCGCGCAGGGCAGGGGCAGATACGCAGTATTTT.

This clonotype has more than one count but fewer than ten. The chain links TRBV3-1 to TRBJ2-5, with D maybe TRBD2 (7 bases). Deletions cut 0 bases from V and 7 bases from J, with 9 bases between. The length of the CDR3 is 13 residues. The germline V gene has CDR1 LGHDT and CDR2 YNNKEL (reference sequence). CDR3 nucleotides: TGTGCCAGCAGCCAAGAGGGAGGGGGGACCCAGTACTTC. It is translated as CASSQEGGGTQYF.

The chain links TRBV7-2 to TRBJ2-1; tentatively, D is TRBD2 (6 bases). CDR1 and CDR2 from the germline V gene are SGHTA and FQGNSA. Trimming removed 5 bases from V and 2 bases from J, with 13 bases in between. The CDR3 has 15 amino acids. CDR3 in amino acids: CASSAVADTYNEQFF. The CDR3 DNA sequence: TGTGCCAGCAGCGCTGTAGCGGATACCTACAATGAGCAGTTCTTC.

This clonotype was seen at least ten times. This rearrangement joins TRBV20-1 to TRBJ2-1; 9 nucleotides align to TRBD2. The V segment lost 3 bases and the J segment 12 bases; nucleotides outside the gene matches: 21. Germline V CDR1 and CDR2: DFQATT, SNEGSKA (reference sequence). The CDR3 is made up of 17 amino acids. CDR3 region: CSASPGHLPGTSNWQFF. The CDR3 DNA reads TGCAGTGCTAGCCCGGGACACCTCCCCGGGACTAGCAACTGGCAGTTCTTC.

This clonotype was counted at least ten times. This chain links TRBV20-1 with TRBJ1-2; D gene unclear. The CDR3 consists of 14 residues. Germline CDR1 and CDR2: DFQATT and SNEGSKA (reference sequence). The DNA for the CDR3 is TGCAGGGCGGCCGCGGTTTTGGAGAGCTATGGCTACACCTTC. Its translation: CRAAAVLESYGYTF.

The chain joins TRBV19 to TRBJ2-1, with TRBD2 matching 12 bases. Germline lookup yields CDR1 LNHDA and CDR2 SQIVND (reference sequence). The CDR3 covers 18 residues. The V gene end was trimmed by 2 bases and the J gene end by 9 bases; junction bases not matched to a gene: 14. CDR3 DNA: TGTGCCAGTAGTATAAGCCCCAAGGCTAGCGGGAGGGCTATTGAGCAGTTCTTC. Its translation is CASSISPKASGRAIEQFF.

This clonotype was counted at least ten times. This rearrangement joins TRBV30 to TRBJ2-1; D may be TRBD1 (6 bases). V was cut by 7 bases and J by 3 bases, with 10 bases left in between. This CDR3 region has 12 residues. Germline CDR1 is GTSNPN and CDR2 is SVGIG (reference sequence). Here the CDR3 DNA reads TGTGCCTCCTTCAGGGGCTACAATGAGCAGTTCTTC. This codes for CASFRGYNEQFF.